This TCR beta chain derives from a study of blood T cells in healthy people across ages. A sample-barcoded 5' primer and a J-beta primer mix were used in a second PCR of roughly 7 to 11 cycles. TCRdb independently ran MiXCR on the 5' RACE reads; one entry per CDR3 protein. The sample carries hundreds of thousands of distinct CDR3 sequences, more than 40% recorded once. Deletions cut 5 bases from V and 10 bases from J, with 21 bases between. CDR1 SGHTA and CDR2 FQGNSA come from the germline V gene. The CDR3 totals 16 residues. This clonotype was picked up a small number of times. The specimen sequenced was blood. The TCR sequence derives from an older woman in good health. The chain combines TRBV7-2 with TRBJ1-6; D remains ambiguous. The CDR3, as DNA: TGTGCCAGCAGCCCTAGTGCGGTGGGGAGTAGATCACCCCTCCACTTT. This sequence encodes CASSPSAVGSRSPLHF.